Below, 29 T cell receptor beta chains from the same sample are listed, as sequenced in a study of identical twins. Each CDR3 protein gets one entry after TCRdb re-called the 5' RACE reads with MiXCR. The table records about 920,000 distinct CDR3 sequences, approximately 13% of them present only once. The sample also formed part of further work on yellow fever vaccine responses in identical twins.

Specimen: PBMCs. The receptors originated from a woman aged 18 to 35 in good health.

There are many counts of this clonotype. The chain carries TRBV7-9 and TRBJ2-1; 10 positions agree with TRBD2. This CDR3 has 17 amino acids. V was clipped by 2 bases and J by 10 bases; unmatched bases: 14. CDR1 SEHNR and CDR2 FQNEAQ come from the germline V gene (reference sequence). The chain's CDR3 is CASSLLSSGLADREQFF. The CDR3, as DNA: TGTGCCAGCAGCTTACTATCCTCCGGACTAGCGGACAGGGAGCAGTTCTTC.

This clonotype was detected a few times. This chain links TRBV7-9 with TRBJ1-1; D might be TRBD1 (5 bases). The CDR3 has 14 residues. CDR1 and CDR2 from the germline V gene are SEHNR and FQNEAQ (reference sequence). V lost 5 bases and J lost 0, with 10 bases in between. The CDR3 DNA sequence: TGTGCCAGCAGCCCGGACATTTTGAACACTGAAGCTTTCTTT. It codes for CASSPDILNTEAFF.

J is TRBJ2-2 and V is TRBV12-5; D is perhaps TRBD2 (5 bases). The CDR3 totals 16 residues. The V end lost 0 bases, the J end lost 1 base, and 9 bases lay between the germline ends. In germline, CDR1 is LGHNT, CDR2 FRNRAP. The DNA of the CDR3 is TGTGCTAGTGGTTTGGTAGAGGGCCTGAACACCGGGGAGCTGTTTTTT. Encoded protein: CASGLVEGLNTGELFF.

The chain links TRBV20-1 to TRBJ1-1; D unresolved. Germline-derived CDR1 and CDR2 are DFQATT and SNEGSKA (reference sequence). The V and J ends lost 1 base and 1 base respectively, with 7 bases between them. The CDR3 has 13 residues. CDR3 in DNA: TGCAGTGCTAGAGGGGGAAGGAACACTGAAGCTTTCTTT. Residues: CSARGGRNTEAFF.

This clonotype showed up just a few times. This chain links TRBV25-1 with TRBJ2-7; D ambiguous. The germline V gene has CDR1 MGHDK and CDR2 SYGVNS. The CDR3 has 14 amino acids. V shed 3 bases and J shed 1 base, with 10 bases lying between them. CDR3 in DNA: TGTGCCAGCAGTGACGTCAGCACTTCCTACGAGCAGTACTTC. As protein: CASSDVSTSYEQYF.

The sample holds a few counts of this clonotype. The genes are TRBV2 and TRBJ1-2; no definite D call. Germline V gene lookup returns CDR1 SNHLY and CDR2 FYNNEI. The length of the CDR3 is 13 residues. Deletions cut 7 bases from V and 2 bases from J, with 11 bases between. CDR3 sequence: CASKRELNYGYTF. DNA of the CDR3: TGTGCCAGCAAAAGGGAACTAAACTATGGCTACACCTTC. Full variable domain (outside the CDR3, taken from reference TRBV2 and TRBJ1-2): EPEVTQTPSHQVTQMGQEVILRCVPISNHLYFYWYRQILGQKVEFLVSFYNNEISEKSEIFDDQFSVERPDGSNFTLKIRSTKLEDSAMYFCASKRELNYGYTFGSGTRLTVV.

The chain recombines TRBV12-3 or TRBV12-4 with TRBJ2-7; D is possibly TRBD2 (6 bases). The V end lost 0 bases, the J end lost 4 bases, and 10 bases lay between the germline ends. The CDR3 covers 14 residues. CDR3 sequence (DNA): TGTGCCAGCAGTTTAGCAGGAGGGAAGTACGAGCAGTACGTC. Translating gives CASSLAGGKYEQYV.

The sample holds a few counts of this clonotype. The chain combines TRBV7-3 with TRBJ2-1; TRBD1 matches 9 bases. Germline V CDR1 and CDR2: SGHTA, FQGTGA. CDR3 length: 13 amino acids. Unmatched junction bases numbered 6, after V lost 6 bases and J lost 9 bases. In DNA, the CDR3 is TGTGCCAGCAGAAAACAGGGGGCGGGTGAGCAGTTCTTC. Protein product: CASRKQGAGEQFF.

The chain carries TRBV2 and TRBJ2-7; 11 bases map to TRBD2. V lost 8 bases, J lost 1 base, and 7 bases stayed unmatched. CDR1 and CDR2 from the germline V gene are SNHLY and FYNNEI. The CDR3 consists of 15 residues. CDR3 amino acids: CASRGLAGSSYEQYF. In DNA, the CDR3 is TGTGCCAGCCGTGGACTAGCGGGCTCTTCCTACGAGCAGTACTTC.

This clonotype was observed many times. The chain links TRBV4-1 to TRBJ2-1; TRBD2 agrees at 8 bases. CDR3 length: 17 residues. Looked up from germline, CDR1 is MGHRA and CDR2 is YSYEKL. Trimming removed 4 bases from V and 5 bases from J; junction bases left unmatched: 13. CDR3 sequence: CASSLGWSGSRDNEQFF. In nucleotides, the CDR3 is TGCGCCAGCAGCCTTGGATGGAGCGGGAGTCGCGACAATGAGCAGTTCTTC.

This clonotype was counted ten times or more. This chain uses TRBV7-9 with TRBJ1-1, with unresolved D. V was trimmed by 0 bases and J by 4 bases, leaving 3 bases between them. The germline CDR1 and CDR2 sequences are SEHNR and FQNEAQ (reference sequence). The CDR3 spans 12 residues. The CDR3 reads CASSLAPTEAFF. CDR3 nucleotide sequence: TGTGCCAGCAGCTTAGCCCCCACTGAAGCTTTCTTT.

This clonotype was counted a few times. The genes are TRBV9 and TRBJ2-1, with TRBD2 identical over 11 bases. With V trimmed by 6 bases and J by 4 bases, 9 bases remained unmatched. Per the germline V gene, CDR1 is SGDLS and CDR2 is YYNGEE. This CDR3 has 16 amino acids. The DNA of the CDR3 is TGTGCCAGCAACGGTGGTGGGACTAGCGGATACAATGAGCAGTTCTTC. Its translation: CASNGGGTSGYNEQFF.

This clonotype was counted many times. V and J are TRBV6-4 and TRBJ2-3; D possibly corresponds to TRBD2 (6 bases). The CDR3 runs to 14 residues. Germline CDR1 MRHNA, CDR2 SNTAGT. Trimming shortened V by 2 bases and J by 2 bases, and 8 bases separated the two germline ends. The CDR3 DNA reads TGTGCCAGCAGTGACGGGCGGGACACAGATACGCAGTATTTT. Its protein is CASSDGRDTDTQYF.

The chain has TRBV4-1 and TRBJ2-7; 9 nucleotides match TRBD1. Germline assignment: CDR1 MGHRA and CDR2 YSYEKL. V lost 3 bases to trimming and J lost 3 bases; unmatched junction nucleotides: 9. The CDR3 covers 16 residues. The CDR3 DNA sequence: TGCGCCAGCAGCCACGGCGGACAGGGGAGCCTCTACGAGCAGTACTTC. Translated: CASSHGGQGSLYEQYF.

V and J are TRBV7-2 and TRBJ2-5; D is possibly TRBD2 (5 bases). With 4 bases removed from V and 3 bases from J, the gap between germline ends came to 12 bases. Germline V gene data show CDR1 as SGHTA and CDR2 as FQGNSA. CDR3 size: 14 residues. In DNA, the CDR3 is TGTGCCAGCAGCTCTTTGAGCGGAAAAGAGACCCAGTACTTC. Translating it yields CASSSLSGKETQYF.

CDR3 DNA: TGTGCCAGCAGTGAAGCGGGTGAATCCGGGGAGCTGTTTTTT. As protein: CASSEAGESGELFF. The chain joins TRBV3-1 to TRBJ2-2; D possibly corresponds to TRBD2 (6 bases). Germline CDR1 is LGHDT and CDR2 is YNNKEL (reference sequence). This CDR3 spans 14 amino acids. The ends were cut back, 6 bases at V and 6 bases at J, with 14 bases in the middle.

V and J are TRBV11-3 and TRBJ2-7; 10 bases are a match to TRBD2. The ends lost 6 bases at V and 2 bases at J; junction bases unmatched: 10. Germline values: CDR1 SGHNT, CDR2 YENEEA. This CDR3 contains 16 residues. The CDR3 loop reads CASSVEGTSATYEQYF. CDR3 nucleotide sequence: TGTGCCAGCAGTGTAGAGGGGACTAGCGCGACCTACGAGCAGTACTTC.

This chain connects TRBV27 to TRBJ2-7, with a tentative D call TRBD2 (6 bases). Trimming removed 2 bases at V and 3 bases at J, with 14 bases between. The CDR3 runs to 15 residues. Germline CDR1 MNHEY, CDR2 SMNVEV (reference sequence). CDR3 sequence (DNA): TGTGCCAGCAGTTTAAACGGGAGAGTTGGCTACGAGCAGTACTTC. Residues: CASSLNGRVGYEQYF.

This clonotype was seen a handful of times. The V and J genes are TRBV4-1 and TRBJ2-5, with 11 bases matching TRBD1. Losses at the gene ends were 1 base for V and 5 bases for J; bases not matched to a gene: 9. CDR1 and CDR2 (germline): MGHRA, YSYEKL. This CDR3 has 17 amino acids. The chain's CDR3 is CASSQGTGQGAGETQYF. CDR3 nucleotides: TGCGCCAGCAGCCAAGGAACCGGACAGGGGGCGGGGGAGACCCAGTACTTC.

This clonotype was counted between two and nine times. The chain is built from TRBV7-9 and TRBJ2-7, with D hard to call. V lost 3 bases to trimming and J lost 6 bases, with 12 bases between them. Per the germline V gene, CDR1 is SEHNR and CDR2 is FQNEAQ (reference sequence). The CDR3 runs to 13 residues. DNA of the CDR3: TGTGCCAGCAGCTTGTATCCCCTAGTCGAGCAGTACTTC. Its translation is CASSLYPLVEQYF.

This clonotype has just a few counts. The DNA for the CDR3 is TGTGCCAGCAGTGGATGGGACAGGGGAACCCACGAGCAGTACTTC. It is translated as CASSGWDRGTHEQYF. The V and J genes are TRBV12-3 or TRBV12-4 and TRBJ2-7, with TRBD1 matching over 10 bases. J lost 5 bases, V lost 5 bases, and 9 bases had no gene match. CDR3 length: 15 amino acids.

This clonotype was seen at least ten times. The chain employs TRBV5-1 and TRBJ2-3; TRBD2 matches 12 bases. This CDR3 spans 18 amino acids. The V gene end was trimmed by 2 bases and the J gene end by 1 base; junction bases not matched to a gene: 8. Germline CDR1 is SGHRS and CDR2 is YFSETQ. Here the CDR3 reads CASSLYLTSGGRTDTQYF. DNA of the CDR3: TGCGCCAGCAGCTTATACCTGACTAGCGGGGGACGCACAGATACGCAGTATTTT.

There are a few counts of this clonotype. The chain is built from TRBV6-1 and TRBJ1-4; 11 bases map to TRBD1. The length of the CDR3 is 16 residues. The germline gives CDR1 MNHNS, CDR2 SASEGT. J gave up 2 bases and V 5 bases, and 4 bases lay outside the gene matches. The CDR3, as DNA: TGTGCCAGCAGTAGCCGGGACAGGGGGACTAATGAAAAACTGTTTTTT. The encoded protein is CASSSRDRGTNEKLFF.

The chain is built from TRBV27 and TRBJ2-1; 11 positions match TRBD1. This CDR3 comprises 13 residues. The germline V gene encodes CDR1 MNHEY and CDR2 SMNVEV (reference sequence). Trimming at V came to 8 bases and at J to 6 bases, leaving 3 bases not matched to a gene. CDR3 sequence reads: CASGQGAGNEQFF. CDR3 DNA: TGTGCCAGCGGACAGGGGGCCGGCAATGAGCAGTTCTTC.

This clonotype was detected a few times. The CDR3 region is CASSTGRYLSFF. For the CDR3, the DNA is TGTGCCAGCAGCACAGGACGGTACCTATCTTTCTTT. The V and J genes are TRBV6-5 and TRBJ1-1; TRBD1 might be the D (5 bases). The length of the CDR3 is 12 residues. Germline CDR1 reads MNHEY; CDR2 reads SVGAGI. V lost 6 bases to trimming and J lost 12 bases, with 17 bases between them.

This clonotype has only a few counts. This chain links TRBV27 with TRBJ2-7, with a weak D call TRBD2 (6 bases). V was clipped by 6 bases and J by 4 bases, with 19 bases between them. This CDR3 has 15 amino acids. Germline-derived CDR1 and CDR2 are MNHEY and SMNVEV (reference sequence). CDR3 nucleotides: TGTGCCAGCAGCACCGCGGGCCCGGGAGCTTACGAGCAGTACTTC. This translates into CASSTAGPGAYEQYF.

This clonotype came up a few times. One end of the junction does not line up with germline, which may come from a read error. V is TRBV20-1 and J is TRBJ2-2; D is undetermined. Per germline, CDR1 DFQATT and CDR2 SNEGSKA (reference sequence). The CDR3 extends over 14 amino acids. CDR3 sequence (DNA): TGCAGTGTCAAGCTGGGTGGGAACCCCGGGGAGCTGTTTTTT. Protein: CSVKLGGNPGELFF.

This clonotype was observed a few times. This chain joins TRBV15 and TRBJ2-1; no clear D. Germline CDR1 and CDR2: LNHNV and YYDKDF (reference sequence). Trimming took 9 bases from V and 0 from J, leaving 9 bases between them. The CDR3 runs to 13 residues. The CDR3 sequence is CATSVHSYNEQFF. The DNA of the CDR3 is TGTGCCACGTCGGTTCACTCCTACAATGAGCAGTTCTTC.

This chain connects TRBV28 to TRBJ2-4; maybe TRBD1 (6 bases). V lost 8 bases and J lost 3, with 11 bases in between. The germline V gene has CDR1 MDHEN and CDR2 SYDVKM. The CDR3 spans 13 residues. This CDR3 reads CASGGVDKNIQYF. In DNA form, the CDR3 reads TGTGCCAGCGGGGGCGTGGACAAAAACATTCAGTACTTC.